This T cell receptor (beta chain) was recorded in a study of T-cell reconstitution after alpha-beta-depleted transplantation in children. The CDR3 covers 13 residues. The ends were cut back, 10 bases at V and 3 bases at J, with 16 bases in the middle. In germline, CDR1 is ENHRY, CDR2 SYGVKD. The TCRbeta library was prepared with unique molecular identifiers. TCRdb independently ran MiXCR on the PCR reads; one entry per CDR3 protein. The data hold more than 500,000 distinct CDR3 sequences, with approximately 10% observed a single time. This clonotype has ten or more counts. The rearrangement links TRBV10-3 to TRBJ2-7; TRBD2 might be the D (5 bases). The clonotype comes from a female patient aged 2-10 years who had a stem cell transplant for aplastic anemia, so the T cells may come from the graft donor. This material consisted of PBMCs, mostly from graft donor cells, taken 180 days after TCRalphabeta/CD19-depleted stem cell transplant. DNA of the CDR3: TGTGCCACCGCTGGAGGTGGTTTCTACGAGCAGTACTTC. Translated: CATAGGGFYEQYF.